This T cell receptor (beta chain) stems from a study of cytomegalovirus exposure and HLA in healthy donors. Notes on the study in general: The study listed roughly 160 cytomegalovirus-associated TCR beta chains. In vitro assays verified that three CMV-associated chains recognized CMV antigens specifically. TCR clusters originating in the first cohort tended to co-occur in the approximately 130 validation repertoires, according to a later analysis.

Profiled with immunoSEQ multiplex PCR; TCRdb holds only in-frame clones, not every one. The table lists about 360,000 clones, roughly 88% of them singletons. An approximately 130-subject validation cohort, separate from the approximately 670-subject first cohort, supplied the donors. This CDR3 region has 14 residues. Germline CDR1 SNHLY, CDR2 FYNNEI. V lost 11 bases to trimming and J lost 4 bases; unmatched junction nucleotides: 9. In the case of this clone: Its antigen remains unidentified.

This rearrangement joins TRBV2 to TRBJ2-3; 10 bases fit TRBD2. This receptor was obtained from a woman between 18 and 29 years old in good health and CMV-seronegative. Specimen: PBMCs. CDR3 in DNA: TGTGCCGGGAAGCGGGAGGGCCCCGCAGATACGCAGTATTTT. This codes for CAGKREGPADTQYF. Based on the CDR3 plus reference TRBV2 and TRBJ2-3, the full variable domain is EPEVTQTPSHQVTQMGQEVILRCVPISNHLYFYWYRQILGQKVEFLVSFYNNEISEKSEIFDDQFSVERPDGSNFTLKIRSTKLEDSAMYFCAGKREGPADTQYFGPGTRLTVL.